This T cell receptor (beta chain) was found in a study of blood T cell repertoires in COVID-19. This CDR3 spans 14 amino acids. From germline, CDR1 is SGHDT and CDR2 YYEEEE. The ends lost 2 bases at V and 3 bases at J; junction bases unmatched: 4. In the source study's methods: Amplification of reference gene primers was used by the study to estimate nucleated cell counts. Method: immunoSEQ multiplex PCR; TCRdb's copy keeps in-frame clones and lacks some. V, J and clone size reflect that table, while D and trimming were determined from the DNA. The table records around 60,000 clones, around 82% of them present only once.

The material sequenced was peripheral blood. The V and J genes are TRBV5-6 and TRBJ2-7; 8 bases line up with TRBD1. The receptor was derived from a man between 60 and 70 years old with COVID-19, enrolled during active disease. CDR3 coding DNA: TGTGCCAGCAGCTTAGCGACAGGGGTCTACGAGCAGTACTTC. Amino acids: CASSLATGVYEQYF.